This T cell receptor beta chain was sequenced for a study of cytomegalovirus exposure and HLA in healthy donors. Study outcomes and limitations: Within a later analysis, the majority of CMV-associated TCR beta chains appeared HLA-restricted.

With 4 bases removed from V and 8 bases from J, the gap between germline ends came to 8 bases. Germline V gives CDR1 SGHTA, CDR2 FQGNSA. This CDR3 is built from 11 residues. 60 Vbeta and 13 Jbeta primers were used in PCR. In the original workflow: Some 80 million unique TCR beta chains, 9 million to 14 million shared, were counted in a later analysis. Clones were read by immunoSEQ multiplex PCR, and TCRdb kept only the in-frame ones, dropping some. V and J calls plus clone size are reproduced from that table; the DNA served to infer D and trimming. In the table there are 160,000 or so clones, 70% to 85% of which are singletons. Remarks on this clone: Its antigen is not known.

The clonotype originates from a man aged 40-49 years in good health and CMV-seronegative. The sample comprised PBMCs. The chain joins TRBV7-2 to TRBJ1-1; D call uncertain. Here the CDR3 DNA reads TGTGCCAGCAGCTCGGTGGTAGAAGCTTTCTTT. Its translation: CASSSVVEAFF.